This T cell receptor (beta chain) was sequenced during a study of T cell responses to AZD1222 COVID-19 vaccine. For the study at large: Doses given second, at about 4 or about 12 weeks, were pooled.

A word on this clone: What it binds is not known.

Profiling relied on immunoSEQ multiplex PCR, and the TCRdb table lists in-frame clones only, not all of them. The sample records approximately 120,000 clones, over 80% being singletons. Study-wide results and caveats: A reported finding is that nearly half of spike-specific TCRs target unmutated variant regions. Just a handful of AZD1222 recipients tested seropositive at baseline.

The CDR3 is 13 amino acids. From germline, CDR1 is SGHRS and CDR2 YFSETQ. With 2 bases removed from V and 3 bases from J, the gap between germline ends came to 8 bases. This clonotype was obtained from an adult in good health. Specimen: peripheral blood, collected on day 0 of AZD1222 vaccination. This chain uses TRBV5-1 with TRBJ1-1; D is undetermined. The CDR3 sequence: CASSFFDDTEAFF. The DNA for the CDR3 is TGCGCCAGCAGCTTTTTCGATGACACTGAAGCTTTCTTT.